Described below is a single T cell receptor (beta chain) sequence and its context. Its cognate antigen is unknown. This specimen comes from a study of cytomegalovirus exposure and HLA in healthy donors. Study-level findings and limits: Sequencing likely generated an artifact that appeared as a cluster of highly shared sequence variants. In a later analysis, DRB1 alleles had the most associated TCRs; HLA-C alleles the fewest. It was reported in a later analysis that an Asian-associated ancestry cluster showed fewer N-insertions than the roughly 670-donor mean.

The PCR contained 60 Vbeta and 13 Jbeta primers. Method: immunoSEQ multiplex PCR; TCRdb's copy keeps in-frame clones and lacks some. The table records 150,000 or so clones, 70% to 80% of them present only once. The CDR3 loop spans 14 amino acids. V shed 5 bases and J 7 bases; nucleotides not matched to a gene: 10. CDR1 and CDR2 from the germline V gene are SGHTA and FQGNSA. The clonotype originates from a female donor in good health and CMV-seronegative. The sample was PBMCs. The chain has TRBV7-2 and TRBJ2-7; TRBD1 aligns across 8 bases. CDR3 amino acids: CASSPTGAGVEQYF. The CDR3 region has the DNA TGTGCCAGCAGCCCGACAGGGGCCGGGGTTGAGCAGTACTTC.